The T cell receptor beta chain described here comes from a study of T-cell reconstitution after alpha-beta-depleted transplantation in children. This clonotype showed up just a few times. The target antigen is unknown. The library targeted TCRbeta and was prepared with unique molecular identifiers. TCRdb re-analysed the PCR reads in MiXCR, keeping a single row per CDR3 protein. This table has 95,000 to 150,000 distinct CDR3 sequences, 23% appearing once. The V gene lost 8 bases and the J gene lost 3 bases, with 14 bases spanning the gap. CDR3 length equals 14 residues. General observations from the study: Several hundred rapidly expanded clones from non-depleted graft cells reportedly supplied alpha-beta T cells about two months post-transplant. Recipient T cells and thymic progenitors that survived were the source of the high TCRbeta diversity seen at day 60 in some patients.

The V and J genes are TRBV12-3 or TRBV12-4 and TRBJ2-1, with D possibly TRBD2 on 6 matching bases. The source is a male patient aged 2 to 9 who had a stem cell transplant for chronic granulomatous disease, so the T cells may come from the graft donor. Sample: PBMCs, mostly from graft donor cells, taken 180 days after TCRalphabeta/CD19-depleted stem cell transplant. For the CDR3, the DNA is TGTGCCAGCGGCGGCGGGGCGCTCTACAATGAGCAGTTCTTC. Residues: CASGGGALYNEQFF.